This record concerns one T cell receptor (beta chain) sequence. These data are taken from a study of shared clonotypes between healthy human individuals. Germline V gene sequence: CDR1 GTSNPN, CDR2 SVGIG (reference sequence). The J segment lost 6 bases and the V segment lost 0 bases, leaving 5 bases of the junction unmatched. The CDR3 sequence is 15 residues long. Profiled with immunoSEQ multiplex PCR; TCRdb holds only in-frame clones, not every one. This sample yields around 2.3 million clones, of which roughly 95% are seen a single time; around 0.13% belongs to the top ten. The sample was naive CD4+ T cells sorted from blood. Subset of the sample: CD45RA+ positively selected. The rearrangement uses TRBV30 and TRBJ2-3; TRBD2 aligns across 11 bases. The TCR comes from a man in his late teens or twenties in good health. The CDR3, as DNA: TGTGCCTGGAGTGTGGGTAGCGGGGGGGCCGATACGCAGTATTTT. Its protein is CAWSVGSGGADTQYF. The full variable domain, with the rest looked up from reference TRBV30 and TRBJ2-3, is SQTIHQWPATLVQPVGSPLSLECTVEGTSNPNLYWYRQAAGRGLQLLFYSVGIGQISSEVPQNLSASRPQDRQFILSSKKLLLSDSGFYLCAWSVGSGGADTQYFGPGTRLTVL.